This TCR beta chain is drawn from a study of identical twins. Notes on this clonotype: Its antigen is currently unknown.

The CDR3 totals 13 residues. V was clipped by 7 bases and J by 7 bases; unmatched bases: 7. Germline V gene sequence: CDR1 WNHNN, CDR2 SYGVQD (reference sequence). TCRdb re-called the 5' RACE reads through MiXCR, storing one row per CDR3 protein. The sample lists 200,000 to 250,000 distinct CDR3 sequences, 5.5% to 7% occurring once. Study-level results: Among beta out-of-frame sequences, excess sharing between twins appeared weaker.

These data were also filed under a second study, of yellow fever vaccine responses in identical twins.

This rearrangement joins TRBV10-1 to TRBJ1-5; 7 bases line up with TRBD1. The specimen was memory (CD45RO+) T cells sorted from blood. This TCR was sampled from a woman aged 18 to 35 in good health. This CDR3 reads CASTGQVGQPQHF. In DNA, the CDR3 is TGCGCCAGCACTGGACAGGTCGGACAGCCCCAGCATTTT.